This TCR beta chain appears in the sequencing data of a study of metastatic and nonmetastatic thyroid tumors. Original methodology: Building a distant-metastasis classifier for papillary thyroid cancer drew on CDR3 differences across clinicopathological groups. TCRdb reanalyzed the PCR reads with MiXCR. The V and J calls shown here were made by TCRdb, not taken from the authors' results. The sample yields about 15,000 clones, 34% seen once. Overall study results and limits: Malignant tumors reportedly showed significantly higher TCR beta diversity than benign nodules in both blood and tumor.

The CDR3 consists of 12 residues. Deletions cut 7 bases from V and 9 bases from J, with 19 bases between. Germline loops: CDR1 DFQATT, CDR2 SNEGSKA (reference sequence). Thyroid surgery was preceded by no treatment in any patient. The table lists this clone with a few counts. What it binds is not known. Material: tumor tissue. The sequence came from a female donor with papillary thyroid cancer or a benign thyroid nodule (not recorded which). Some clones in this sample may be carry-over from other donors' samples. This chain connects TRBV20-1 to TRBJ2-7; tentatively, D is TRBD1 (5 bases). CDR3: CSGHRCGNVQYF. For the CDR3, the DNA is TGCAGTGGTCACAGGTGTGGGAACGTGCAGTACTTC.